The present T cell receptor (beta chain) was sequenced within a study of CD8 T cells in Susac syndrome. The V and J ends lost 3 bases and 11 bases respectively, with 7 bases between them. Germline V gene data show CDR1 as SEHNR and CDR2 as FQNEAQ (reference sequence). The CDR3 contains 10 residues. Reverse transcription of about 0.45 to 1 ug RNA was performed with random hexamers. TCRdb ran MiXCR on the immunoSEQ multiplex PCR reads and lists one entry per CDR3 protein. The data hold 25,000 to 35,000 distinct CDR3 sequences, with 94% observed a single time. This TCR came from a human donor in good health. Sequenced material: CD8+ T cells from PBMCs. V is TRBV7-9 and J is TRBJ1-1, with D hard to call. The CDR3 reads CASSLVEAFF. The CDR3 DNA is TGTGCCAGCAGCTTGGTTGAGGCTTTCTTT.